This entry lists 23 T cell receptor beta chains sequenced from one sample in a study of blood T cell repertoires in COVID-19. Repertoires were generated with immunoSEQ multiplex PCR, while TCRdb's copy carries only in-frame clones and drops some. The sample yields around 98,000 clones, 82% seen once. The sample was peripheral blood. Every receptor here comes from a man in his 70s with active or convalescent COVID-19.

The sample holds a few counts of this clone. This chain uses TRBV7-9 with TRBJ2-2; D is perhaps TRBD1 (6 bases). Germline V gene lookup returns CDR1 SEHNR and CDR2 FQNEAQ (reference sequence). The CDR3 sequence is 16 residues long. Deletions cut 2 bases from V and 0 bases from J, with 10 bases between. As DNA, the CDR3 is TGTGCCAGCAGCTTACTGGGGGCACCGAACACCGGGGAGCTGTTTTTT. This translates into CASSLLGAPNTGELFF.

The gene calls are TRBV4-2 and TRBJ2-1; TRBD2 might be the D (5 bases). CDR3 length: 20 residues. The ends were cut back, 1 base at V and 0 bases at J, with 22 bases in the middle. Per the germline V gene, CDR1 is LGHNA and CDR2 is YNFKEQ. The CDR3 protein is CASSQAPGGLATSSYNEQFF. The CDR3 nucleotides read TGTGCCAGCAGCCAAGCCCCCGGCGGGCTCGCGACAAGCTCCTACAATGAGCAGTTCTTC.

The V call is TRBV7-2, the J call TRBJ1-2; 8 nucleotides agree with TRBD1. The CDR3 length is 16 residues. Per germline, CDR1 SGHTA and CDR2 FQGNSA. Losses at the gene ends were 2 bases for V and 8 bases for J; bases not matched to a gene: 13. CDR3 nucleotide sequence: TGTGCCAGCAGCTTATGGGCAGGGGGCGAGTTAGGCGGCTACACCTTC. This codes for CASSLWAGGELGGYTF.

Details on this clone: The same CDR3 can be traced to other DNA sequences in this sample. V and J are TRBV18 and TRBJ1-5; 7 nucleotides agree with TRBD1. This CDR3 spans 15 amino acids. The J segment lost 1 base and the V segment lost 3 bases, leaving 3 bases of the junction unmatched. CDR1 KGHSH and CDR2 LQKENI come from the germline V gene. CDR3 residues: CASSPNRGSNQPQHF. Here the CDR3 DNA reads TGTGCCAGCTCACCTAACAGGGGAAGCAATCAGCCCCAGCATTTT.

V and J are TRBV5-1 and TRBJ2-7; TRBD2 is a possible D gene (6 bases). Per germline, CDR1 SGHRS and CDR2 YFSETQ. This CDR3 is 16 amino acids long. V lost 3 bases, J lost 2 bases, and 18 bases lay in between. CDR3 nucleotide sequence: TGCGCCAGCAGCTCCGGAGGGGCCAGGAGGGCCTACGAGCAGTACTTC. It codes for CASSSGGARRAYEQYF.

V is TRBV4-3 and J is TRBJ2-1; TRBD2 agrees at 8 bases. The J segment lost 6 bases and the V segment lost 1 base, leaving 11 bases of the junction unmatched. The germline V gene encodes CDR1 LGHNA and CDR2 YSLEER. The CDR3 loop spans 17 amino acids. The CDR3 sequence: CASSQGVGIGTSNEQFF. CDR3 nucleotides: TGCGCCAGCAGCCAAGGAGTAGGAATCGGGACTAGCAATGAGCAGTTCTTC.

In this sample, this clone turned up once. The chain links TRBV3-1 (or the pseudogene TRBV3-2) to TRBJ2-3, with D maybe TRBD2 (6 bases). The CDR3 has 13 amino acids. The germline V gene has CDR1 LGHDT and CDR2 YNNKEL (reference sequence). With 4 bases removed from V and 4 bases from J, the gap between germline ends came to 9 bases. CDR3 sequence reads: CASSPGTADTQYF. CDR3 in DNA: TGTGCCAGCAGCCCTGGGACTGCAGATACGCAGTATTTT.

V is TRBV6-2 or TRBV6-3 and J is TRBJ2-7; 10 nucleotides line up with TRBD1. The germline CDR1 and CDR2 sequences are MNHEY and SVGEGT. J lost 3 bases, V lost 6 bases, and 11 bases had no gene match. CDR3 length: 16 residues. CDR3 protein: CASSPNRDRGHYEQYF. The CDR3, as DNA: TGTGCCAGCAGCCCGAATCGTGACAGGGGGCACTACGAGCAGTACTTC.

In its sample, this clone was seen a few times. The chain uses TRBV6-2 or TRBV6-3 and TRBJ2-3, with D possibly being TRBD1 (5 bases). The V end lost 6 bases, the J end lost 2 bases, and 15 bases lay between the germline ends. CDR1 and CDR2 (germline): MNHEY, SVGEGT. This CDR3 has 15 amino acids. CDR3 loop: CASSDQGTYTDTQYF. In DNA form, the CDR3 reads TGTGCCAGCAGCGACCAGGGCACCTACACAGATACGCAGTATTTT.

The V call is TRBV11-3, the J call TRBJ2-2, with TRBD1 identical over 9 bases. The V segment lost 5 bases and the J segment 5 bases; nucleotides outside the gene matches: 9. This CDR3 region has 16 residues. Germline CDR1 SGHNT, CDR2 YENEEA. The CDR3 DNA is TGTGCCAGCAGCGCGACAGGGGGAGCGAGGACCGGGGAGCTGTTTTTT. Residues: CASSATGGARTGELFF.

The gene calls are TRBV19 and TRBJ1-4, with D unclear. V lost 7 bases and J lost 3, with 15 bases in between. The CDR3 is 15 residues long. Germline CDR1 and CDR2: LNHDA and SQIVND (reference sequence). The CDR3 DNA is TGTGCCAGTACCTCTCTCGGGTCTGCTAATGAAAAACTGTTTTTT. This encodes CASTSLGSANEKLFF. Based on the CDR3 plus reference TRBV19 and TRBJ1-4, the full variable domain is DGGITQSPKYLFRKEGQNVTLSCEQNLNHDAMYWYRQDPGQGLRLIYYSQIVNDFQKGDIAEGYSVSREKKESFPLTVTSAQKNPTAFYLCASTSLGSANEKLFFGSGTQLSVL.

This chain uses TRBV12-5 with TRBJ2-1; 12 bases map to TRBD2. V lost 5 bases and J lost 11; bases outside the gene matches: 10. CDR1 and CDR2 from the germline V gene are LGHNT and FRNRAP. CDR3 length: 15 residues. CDR3 amino acids: CASGPTSGGWGKQFF. The CDR3 DNA sequence: TGTGCTAGTGGTCCCACTAGCGGGGGGTGGGGTAAGCAGTTCTTC. The whole variable domain, filled in from reference TRBV12-5 and TRBJ2-1, reads DARVTQTPRHKVTEMGQEVTMRCQPILGHNTVFWYRQTMMQGLELLAYFRNRAPLDDSGMPKDRFSAEMPDATLATLKIQPSEPRDSAVYFCASGPTSGGWGKQFFGPGTRLTVL.

V is TRBV28 and J is TRBJ2-7, with TRBD1 matching 8 bases. In germline, CDR1 is MDHEN, CDR2 SYDVKM. Trimming removed 6 bases from V and 4 bases from J; junction bases left unmatched: 11. This CDR3 region has 15 residues. CDR3 nucleotides: TGTGCCAGCAGACTGGCGGACAGGGCCTCGTACGAGCAGTACTTC. Translating gives CASRLADRASYEQYF.

The chain recombines TRBV9 with TRBJ2-7, with D perhaps TRBD2 (6 bases). Trimming removed 2 bases from V and 6 bases from J, with 6 bases in between. Germline V lookup: CDR1 SGDLS, CDR2 YYNGEE. This CDR3 comprises 11 residues. The CDR3: CASSVGGEQYF. For the CDR3, the DNA is TGTGCCAGCAGCGTGGGGGGCGAGCAGTACTTC.

The rearrangement uses TRBV30 and TRBJ1-4, with a tentative D call TRBD1 (6 bases). This CDR3 spans 13 amino acids. Looked up from germline, CDR1 is GTSNPN and CDR2 is SVGIG (reference sequence). The ends were cut back, 3 bases at V and 7 bases at J, with 12 bases in the middle. The chain's CDR3 is CAWSRGISEKLFF. Written as DNA, the CDR3 is TGTGCCTGGAGCAGGGGAATAAGTGAAAAACTGTTTTTT.

The chain carries TRBV29-1 and TRBJ2-7; 8 bases match TRBD1. Germline assignment: CDR1 SQVTM and CDR2 ANQGSEA. The CDR3 has 14 residues. The V gene end was trimmed by 3 bases and the J gene end by 2 bases; junction bases not matched to a gene: 6. For the CDR3, the DNA is TGCAGCGTTGAGGCAGGGGGCGTCCCCTACGAGCAGTACTTC. It is translated as CSVEAGGVPYEQYF.

V gene TRBV2 combines with J gene TRBJ1-6; tentative D call: TRBD1 (5 bases). The V gene's germline CDR1 is SNHLY and CDR2 FYNNEI. This CDR3 is built from 15 residues. V lost 1 base, J lost 15 bases, and 19 bases lay in between. In DNA, the CDR3 is TGTGCCAGCAGTGAAGGGTCCCCCCTGGTTCAGGGCCTCCACTTT. Protein: CASSEGSPLVQGLHF.

This clone was observed a few times. This chain uses TRBV24-1 with TRBJ1-5; perhaps TRBD1 as D (5 bases). The CDR3 is made up of 17 amino acids. Germline V gene lookup returns CDR1 KGHDR and CDR2 SFDVKD. V was cut by 5 bases and J by 0 bases, with 16 bases left in between. The CDR3 sequence is CATSALGQDDSNQPQHF. CDR3 in DNA: TGTGCCACCAGTGCCCTGGGGCAGGATGATAGCAATCAGCCCCAGCATTTT.

The chain recombines TRBV7-2 with TRBJ2-3; 10 positions match TRBD2. Per germline, CDR1 SGHTA and CDR2 FQGNSA. This CDR3 has 16 residues. V gave up 6 bases and J gave up 3 bases; unmatched junction bases: 9. In DNA, the CDR3 is TGTGCCAGCAGTGTAAGGATTAGCGGGAGGACAGATACGCAGTATTTT. It is translated as CASSVRISGRTDTQYF.

The chain employs TRBV7-9 and TRBJ2-2; 8 positions match TRBD2. V lost 6 bases to trimming and J lost 1 base; unmatched junction nucleotides: 10. CDR1 is SEHNR, CDR2 FQNEAQ, per germline (reference sequence). The CDR3 runs 17 residues. In DNA form, the CDR3 reads TGTGCCAGCAGTTACTACGGGGGGGCCTTGAACACCGGGGAGCTGTTTTTT. It encodes CASSYYGGALNTGELFF.

The chain links TRBV30 to TRBJ2-5, with 11 positions matching TRBD2. The CDR3 contains 17 residues. Germline V lookup: CDR1 GTSNPN, CDR2 SVGIG (reference sequence). The trim removed 1 base at V and 5 bases at J, leaving 12 bases unmatched. Here the CDR3 reads CAWSGGTSGGILETQYF. The CDR3 nucleotides are TGTGCCTGGAGTGGGGGAACTAGCGGGGGTATTTTGGAGACCCAGTACTTC.

CDR3 nucleotides: TGTGCCAGCAGCTTGGGTGGGGGGACTAGGGATGAGCAGTTCTTC. It is translated as CASSLGGGTRDEQFF. The chain links TRBV5-4 to TRBJ2-1, with 8 bases fitting TRBD2. This CDR3 region has 15 residues. The V gene end was trimmed by 0 bases and the J gene end by 8 bases; junction bases not matched to a gene: 7. Per the germline V gene, CDR1 is SGHNT and CDR2 is YYREEE (reference sequence).

This clone occurred a few times. The chain recombines TRBV5-6 with TRBJ1-2; the D gene is possibly TRBD1 (5 bases). Trimming took off 3 bases at V and 3 bases at J, with 9 bases between the two ends. The CDR3 is 13 residues long. Germline values: CDR1 SGHDT, CDR2 YYEEEE. The CDR3 coding sequence is TGTGCCAGCAGCTCACAGGCGCACTATGGCTACACCTTC. This codes for CASSSQAHYGYTF.